The present T cell receptor (beta chain) was sequenced within a study of blood T cells in healthy people across ages. Whole-study findings and limits: Researchers report that TCR beta diversity correlated strongly with naive T cell percentage. Significant beta diversity loss was already apparent by age approximately 36, declining roughly linearly.

Note on this clonotype: The antigen remains unidentified.

Combining a sample-barcoded 5' primer with a J-beta primer mix, a second PCR ran for roughly 7 to 12 cycles. TCRdb independently ran MiXCR on the 5' RACE reads; one entry per CDR3 protein. The table records about 570,000 distinct CDR3 sequences, 25% to 30% of them present only once. CDR1 and CDR2 (germline): SQVTM, ANQGSEA. The CDR3 sequence is 14 residues long. With 5 bases clipped from V and 5 bases from J, the junction kept 10 bases outside the gene matches. Each sample provided at least 5 micrograms of extracted total RNA. The chain is built from TRBV29-1 and TRBJ2-5, with 8 bases identical to TRBD1. Sequencing was done on a sample of blood. The clonotype originates from a woman in her 70s in good health. The CDR3 sequence: CSVRAGGVGETQYF. The CDR3 DNA is TGCAGCGTTCGAGCAGGGGGCGTTGGGGAGACCCAGTACTTC.